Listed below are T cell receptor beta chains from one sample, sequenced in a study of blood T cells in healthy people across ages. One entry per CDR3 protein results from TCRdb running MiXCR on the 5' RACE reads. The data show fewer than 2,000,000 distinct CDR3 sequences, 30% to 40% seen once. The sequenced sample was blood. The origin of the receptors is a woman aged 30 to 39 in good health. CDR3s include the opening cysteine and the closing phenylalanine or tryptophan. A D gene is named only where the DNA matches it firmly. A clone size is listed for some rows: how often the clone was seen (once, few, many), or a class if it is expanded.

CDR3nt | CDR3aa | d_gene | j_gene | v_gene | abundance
TGCAGTGCAAGCAAAGGAGGGCATAACTACAATGAGCAGTTCTTC | CSASKGGHNYNEQFF | - | TRBJ2-1 | TRBV20-1 | -
TGTGCCAGCAGCTCCCTGCGCGGGGACACCTACAATGAGCAGTTCTTC | CASSSLRGDTYNEQFF | - | TRBJ2-1 | TRBV5-6 | -
TGTGCCAGCTCCCGCAACAAGAACACTGAAGCTTTCTTT | CASSRNKNTEAFF | - | TRBJ1-1 | TRBV18 | -
TGTGCCAGCAGTTACCCCCGACCGCGGGGGGTCACCATTCTTTCCTACAATGAGCAGTTCTTC | CASSYPRPRGVTILSYNEQFF | TRBD2 | TRBJ2-1 | TRBV6-2/TRBV6-3 | -
TGTGCCAGCAGTTTAGGGGCAGGGGAGAACACTGAAGCTTTCTTT | CASSLGAGENTEAFF | - | TRBJ1-1 | TRBV12-3/TRBV12-4 | -
TGTGCCAGCAGACCGGACACCGGGGAGCTGTTTTTT | CASRPDTGELFF | - | TRBJ2-2 | TRBV6-2/TRBV6-3 | few
TGCAGTGCTATCGCCATTTGGGGAGGAGCGGGAGGCTACGAGCAGTTCTTC | CSAIAIWGGAGGYEQFF | TRBD2 | TRBJ2-1 | TRBV20-1 | -
TGCAGCGTTGATCCAAACCAAAACACTGAAGCTTTCTTT | CSVDPNQNTEAFF | - | TRBJ1-1 | TRBV29-1 | -
TGTGCCAGCGGGCCACAGGGAGCTGGGGCCAACGTCCTGACTTTC | CASGPQGAGANVLTF | - | TRBJ2-6 | TRBV27 | few
TGTGCCAGCAACTGGCGCGGGGGGGCGGATACGCAGTATTTT | CASNWRGGADTQYF | TRBD2 | TRBJ2-3 | TRBV11-2 | once
TGCGCCAGCAGTGTCCTTGAGACCAGCGTTTCGGGGGGGGAGACCCAGTACTTC | CASSVLETSVSGGETQYF | TRBD2 | TRBJ2-5 | TRBV10-2 | -
TGCAGTGCTAGAGAGCCGGGAGCCCCTAGCGGGAGCTCCTGCGAGCAGTACTTC | CSAREPGAPSGSSCEQYF | TRBD2 | TRBJ2-7 | TRBV20-1 | -
TGTGCCAGCACCGAAAGCGGGAGGGCCACCTACGAGCAGTACTTC | CASTESGRATYEQYF | TRBD2 | TRBJ2-7 | TRBV6-1 | -
TGTGCCACCAGTGTTAGGGGAATCCAAGAGACCCAGTACTTC | CATSVRGIQETQYF | - | TRBJ2-5 | TRBV24-1 | -
TGTGCCAGCAGCTTAGAGGCGACCATTGGGCTTGAAGCTTTCTTT | CASSLEATIGLEAFF | - | TRBJ1-1 | TRBV7-2 | -
TGTGCCGGCAGTAACCGGGCCGTATACGGGCAGTACTTC | CAGSNRAVYGQYF | - | TRBJ2-7 | TRBV2 | -
TGTGCCAGCAGCCGCCTGCTGGGGAATCAGCCCCAGCATTTT | CASSRLLGNQPQHF | - | TRBJ1-5 | TRBV6-6 | -
TGTGCCAGCAGCCTGCACCCGGGACAGGGGTTGACCGAGCGGTACTTC | CASSLHPGQGLTERYF | TRBD1 | TRBJ2-7 | TRBV9 | -
TGTGCCACCCTTGCAGGAACAGTTCTGGCACCCCCCCACTTT | CATLAGTVLAPPHF | - | TRBJ1-6 | TRBV10-3 | -
TGTGCCAGCAGTTCCTTCGGGGGGAGCAATCAGCCCCAGCATTTT | CASSSFGGSNQPQHF | - | TRBJ1-5 | TRBV12-3/TRBV12-4 | -
TGTGCCAGCAGCCAAGGGTCTATGTGGCAAGAGACCCAGTACTTC | CASSQGSMWQETQYF | - | TRBJ2-5 | TRBV3-1 | -
TGTGCCAGCAGCTTAATAGGGACTAGCGGGAACTCTGGGGCCAACGTCCTGACTTTC | CASSLIGTSGNSGANVLTF | TRBD2 | TRBJ2-6 | TRBV7-3 | -
TGCGCCAGCAGCTCGGGGGGGCAGAGCTCCTACGAGCAGTACTTC | CASSSGGQSSYEQYF | TRBD2 | TRBJ2-7 | TRBV5-1 | -
TGCGCCAGCAGCCAAGGGGCGATAAGGTTGAGCGAGACCCAGTACTTC | CASSQGAIRLSETQYF | - | TRBJ2-5 | TRBV4-1 | -
TGTGCCAGCAGCTTCGAGGCTAGCTCCTACAATGAGCAGTTCTTC | CASSFEASSYNEQFF | - | TRBJ2-1 | TRBV5-6 | many
TGCGCCAGCAGCCAAGCTCCCGGAACTGGAAACACCATATATTTT | CASSQAPGTGNTIYF | - | TRBJ1-3 | TRBV4-1 | -
TGCAGTGGAGGGCAGGGGGGCTATGGCTACACCTTC | CSGGQGGYGYTF | TRBD1 | TRBJ1-2 | TRBV20-1 | few
TGCGCCAGCAGCCTCCCGGTCTCCTCGGGACTAGCGGGAGTAGGGGCCCAAGAGACCCAGTACTTC | CASSLPVSSGLAGVGAQETQYF | TRBD2 | TRBJ2-5 | TRBV5-1 | -
TGTGCCAGCTCTCCCGGGACAGGGACTAACTATGGCTACACCTTC | CASSPGTGTNYGYTF | TRBD1 | TRBJ1-2 | TRBV18 | -
TGTGCCTGGACGTTGCGGGAGGGCAATGAGCAGTTCTTC | CAWTLREGNEQFF | TRBD2 | TRBJ2-1 | TRBV30 | -
TGTGCCTGGCATCCCCACGAGGCTACTCCGAGTACGCAGTATTTT | CAWHPHEATPSTQYF | - | TRBJ2-3 | TRBV30 | few
TGCGCCAGCAGCTTGGGTCGTCAGAGCACAGATGCGCAGTATTTT | CASSLGRQSTDAQYF | - | TRBJ2-3 | TRBV5-1 | once